This T cell receptor (beta chain) originates from a study of spatial heterogeneity in lung cancer (dated by TCRdb to the late 2010s). Regarding the research as a whole: Beta-chain transcripts were consistently detected in greater numbers than alpha-chain transcripts, which likely reflected higher beta-chain transcript abundance. The study linked features of the TCR repertoire to counts of nonsynonymous mutations, which were determined by whole-exome sequencing of tumor tissue. Both alpha and beta chains were TCR-sequenced in samples taken at surgery, namely 220 tumor regions, fewer than 85 matched nontumor lung samples and just over 55 PBMC samples. TCR alpha and beta repertoires were quantitatively compared across multiple tumor regions, matched nontumor lung and blood in non-small cell lung cancer. In the raw uncorrected reads, each unique combination of TCR and UMI appeared more than ten times on average. Broad study findings and their caveats: Additional single-cell paired TCR alpha and beta sequencing was considered necessary to confirm, at a functional level, the hypothesis that regional TCRs recognize regional mutations. Ubiquitous expanded tumor TCRs were found in blood more often at tumor resection than at routine follow-up.

The library was generated by 5' RACE. Sequencing was performed on a NextSeq 500. The TCR library protocol attached a unique molecular identifier to each TCR cDNA molecule to allow correction of PCR and sequencing errors. The authors' pipeline ran thus. TCR identification, UMI-based error correction and CDR3 extraction were performed with Decombinator tools. TCRs above a frequency of 2 per 1,000, corresponding to the top 1% of the tumor frequency distribution, were defined as expanded. Rényi diversity was computed with the R vegan package after subsampling each repertoire 100 times to 5,000 TCRs. CDR3 similarity networks were built from amino acid triplet string-kernel similarity, connecting CDR3s with pairwise similarity above 0.82. TCRdb handled the public reads itself, with Q25 trimming in fastp and clone calling in MiXCR, and kept productive beta chains. Under each unique CDR3 protein, matching rows form one entry showing the most common genes and DNA. TCRdb, not the original authors, processed these V and J calls. Counted in this sample were tens of thousands of distinct CDR3 sequences; 10% to 15% of them appeared once. 4.6% of the sample comes from the top ten.

This clonotype was observed many times. Its antigen is currently not known. Per-base qualities were not stored, and no clone one base away is much larger. The V and J ends are trimmed by 3 bases and 4 bases, leaving 12 bases between them. The CDR3 covers 15 residues, taking in both the cysteine and the phenylalanine. Only the CDR3 portion is preserved as DNA: 45 bases, with reading frame beginning at the first base. The time point label of this sample denotes: sample taken at primary tumor resection. Without any cell sorting, TCR sequencing was performed on whole RNA extracted either from tumor and nontumor lung tissue or from cryopreserved PBMC samples. Samples were obtained from approximately 72 patients with early-stage, untreated non-small cell lung cancer from the lung TRACERx cohort. Only patients with enough RNA available from two or more tumor regions were chosen for TCR sequencing.

The chain was built from TRBV12-3 or TRBV12-4 and TRBJ2-2, and perhaps TRBD1 as D gene, on 6 matching bases. Material: PBMCs, obtained at surgery. The sequence was obtained from a male donor with early-stage non-small cell lung cancer. The nucleotides are TGTGCCAGCAGTTTCTGGCAGGGGTCCACCGGGGAGCTGTTTTTT. This codes for CASSFWQGSTGELFF.